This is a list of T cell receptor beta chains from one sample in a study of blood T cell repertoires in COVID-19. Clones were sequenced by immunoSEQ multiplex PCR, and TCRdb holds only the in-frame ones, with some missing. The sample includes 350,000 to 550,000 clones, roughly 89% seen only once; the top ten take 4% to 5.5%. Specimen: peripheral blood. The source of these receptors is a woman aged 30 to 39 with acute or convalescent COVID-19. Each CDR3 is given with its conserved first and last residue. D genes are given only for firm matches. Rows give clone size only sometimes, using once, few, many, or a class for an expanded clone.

CDR3 DNA: TGTGCCAGTCGACAGTATGAAAGCTCTGGAAACACCATATATTTT
CDR3 protein: CASRQYESSGNTIYF
D gene: -
V gene: TRBV19
J gene: TRBJ1-3
clone size: -

CDR3 DNA: TGTGCCAGCAGCTTAACCCGGACAGACTACGAGCAGTACTTC
CDR3 protein: CASSLTRTDYEQYF
D gene: -
V gene: TRBV7-3
J gene: TRBJ2-7
clone size: -

CDR3 DNA: TGTGCCAGCAGCCAGCTCCTCGGGGGGAGGGAAGCTTTCTTT
CDR3 protein: CASSQLLGGREAFF
D gene: -
V gene: TRBV3-1/TRBV3-2
J gene: TRBJ1-1
clone size: -

CDR3 DNA: TGTGCCAGCTCGCCCAATAGGGAGGCCGAGCAGTACTTC
CDR3 protein: CASSPNREAEQYF
D gene: -
V gene: TRBV18
J gene: TRBJ2-7
clone size: -

CDR3 DNA: TGTGCCAGCAGCTTATCCACAGGGAGGGACGAGCAGTACTTC
CDR3 protein: CASSLSTGRDEQYF
D gene: -
V gene: TRBV7-2
J gene: TRBJ2-7
clone size: -

CDR3 DNA: TGTGCCAGCAGCTTAACAGCACGAGAGACCCAGTACTTC
CDR3 protein: CASSLTARETQYF
D gene: -
V gene: TRBV5-5
J gene: TRBJ2-5
clone size: -

CDR3 DNA: TGTGCCAGCAGCCCCTATATCACGACGACTAGCGGGGGGACCTACGAGCAGTACTTC
CDR3 protein: CASSPYITTTSGGTYEQYF
D gene: TRBD2
V gene: TRBV11-2
J gene: TRBJ2-7
clone size: -

CDR3 DNA: TGTGCCAGCAGTGGGTGGCGGGACAGGGGGCTTGGTACGCAGTATTTT
CDR3 protein: CASSGWRDRGLGTQYF
D gene: TRBD1
V gene: TRBV2
J gene: TRBJ2-3
clone size: -

CDR3 DNA: TGTGCCAGCAGCCCCGGAGGTACAGGGAACTATGGCTACACCTTC
CDR3 protein: CASSPGGTGNYGYTF
D gene: -
V gene: TRBV5-4
J gene: TRBJ1-2
clone size: -

CDR3 DNA: TGTGCCAGCAGACTACAGGGGGCATTAAACGGCTACACCTTC
CDR3 protein: CASRLQGALNGYTF
D gene: TRBD1
V gene: TRBV6-5
J gene: TRBJ1-2
clone size: -

CDR3 DNA: TGTGCCAGCAGTTTAGGTGGGGGCTTGAACGAGCAGTACTTC
CDR3 protein: CASSLGGGLNEQYF
D gene: -
V gene: TRBV27
J gene: TRBJ2-7
clone size: -

CDR3 DNA: TGTGCCAGCAGTGAAGTTAATCTAGCGGAAATCCCCTACGAGCAGTACTTC
CDR3 protein: CASSEVNLAEIPYEQYF
D gene: TRBD2
V gene: TRBV6-1
J gene: TRBJ2-7
clone size: once